Listed below are T cell receptor beta chains from one sample, sequenced in a study of blood T cell repertoires in COVID-19. Profiling relied on immunoSEQ multiplex PCR, and the TCRdb table lists in-frame clones only, not all of them. The sample includes 200,000 to 250,000 clones, 86% seen only once; the top ten take about 2.2%. The sample consisted of peripheral blood. Receptor source: a man aged 30 to 45 who had recovered from COVID-19. CDR3s include the opening cysteine and the closing phenylalanine or tryptophan. D genes are given only for firm matches. The size of a clone is reported for some rows only, either as once, few or many, or as a class for expanded clones.

d_call cdr3_length clone_size j_call v_call cdr3_aa cdr3_nt
- 16 - TRBJ1-2 TRBV6-6 CASSYWLPSGNYGYTF TGTGCCAGCAGTTATTGGCTCCCGTCGGGTAACTATGGCTACACCTTC
- 16 - TRBJ2-7 TRBV6-5 CASSYSRYVPTYEQYF TGTGCCAGCAGTTACTCGAGATATGTCCCGACCTACGAGCAGTACTTC
- 15 - TRBJ2-7 TRBV5-1 CASNLVRSGIYEQYF TGCGCCAGCAACCTGGTCCGGTCCGGGATCTACGAGCAGTACTTC
- 14 once TRBJ1-1 TRBV3-1/TRBV3-2 CASSQGRMNTEAFF TGTGCCAGCAGCCAGGGGCGTATGAACACTGAAGCTTTCTTT
TRBD1 14 - TRBJ2-3 TRBV7-8 CASSSDRDTDTQYF TGTGCCAGCAGCTCGGACAGGGACACAGATACGCAGTATTTT
- 15 - TRBJ1-5 TRBV27 CASSLLGGTDKAQHF TGTGCCAGCAGTTTATTGGGGGGGACCGATAAAGCCCAGCATTTT
- 16 - TRBJ1-4 TRBV6-2/TRBV6-3 CASSGQQRLENEKLFF TGTGCCAGCAGCGGACAGCAACGGCTCGAAAATGAAAAACTGTTTTTT
- 17 - TRBJ2-7 TRBV19 CASKGRERDLGAYEQYF TGTGCCAGTAAGGGCCGGGAGAGGGATCTGGGCGCCTACGAGCAGTACTTC
- 17 - TRBJ1-1 TRBV3-1/TRBV3-2 CASSQEMPDRKNTEAFF TGTGCCAGCAGCCAAGAAATGCCCGACAGAAAGAACACTGAAGCTTTCTTT
TRBD2 14 - TRBJ2-1 TRBV28 CASSIAGGYNEQFF TGTGCCAGCAGCATAGCGGGGGGGTACAATGAGCAGTTCTTC